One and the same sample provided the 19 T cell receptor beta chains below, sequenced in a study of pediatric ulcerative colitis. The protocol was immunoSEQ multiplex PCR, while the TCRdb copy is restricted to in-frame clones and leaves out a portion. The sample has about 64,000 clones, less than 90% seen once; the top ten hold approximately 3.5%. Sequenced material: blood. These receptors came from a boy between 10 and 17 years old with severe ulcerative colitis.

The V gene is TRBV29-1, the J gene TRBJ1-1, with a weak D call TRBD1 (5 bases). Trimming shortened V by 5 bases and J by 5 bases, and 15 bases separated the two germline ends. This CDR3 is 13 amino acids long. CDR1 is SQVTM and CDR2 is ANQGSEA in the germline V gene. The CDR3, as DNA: TGCAGCGTTTTGAAGGGCGGGGGTACTGAAGCTTTCTTT. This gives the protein CSVLKGGGTEAFF.

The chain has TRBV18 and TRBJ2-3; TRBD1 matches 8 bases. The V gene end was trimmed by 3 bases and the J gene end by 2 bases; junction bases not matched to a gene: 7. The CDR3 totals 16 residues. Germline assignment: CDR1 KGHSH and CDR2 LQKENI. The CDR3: CASSPLAGGVTDTQYF. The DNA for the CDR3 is TGTGCCAGCTCACCCCTCGCAGGGGGCGTCACAGATACGCAGTATTTT.

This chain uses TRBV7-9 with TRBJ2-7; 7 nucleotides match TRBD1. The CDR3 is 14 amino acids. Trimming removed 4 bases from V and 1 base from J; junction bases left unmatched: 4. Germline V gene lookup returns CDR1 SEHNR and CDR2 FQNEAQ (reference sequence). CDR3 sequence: CASSSSDRSYEQYF. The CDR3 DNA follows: TGTGCCAGCAGCTCCTCGGACAGGTCCTACGAGCAGTACTTC.

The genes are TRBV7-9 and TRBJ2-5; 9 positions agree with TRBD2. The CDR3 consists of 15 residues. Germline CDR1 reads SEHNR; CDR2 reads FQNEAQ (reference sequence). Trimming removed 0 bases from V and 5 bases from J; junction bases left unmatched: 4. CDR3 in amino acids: CASSLAAGGMETQYF. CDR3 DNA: TGTGCCAGCAGCTTAGCGGCGGGAGGGATGGAGACCCAGTACTTC.

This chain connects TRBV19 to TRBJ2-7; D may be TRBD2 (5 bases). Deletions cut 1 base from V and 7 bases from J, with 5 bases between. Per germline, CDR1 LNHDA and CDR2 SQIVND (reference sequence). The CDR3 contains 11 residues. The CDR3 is CASSIGGEQYF. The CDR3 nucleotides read TGTGCCAGTAGTATAGGAGGGGAGCAGTACTTC.

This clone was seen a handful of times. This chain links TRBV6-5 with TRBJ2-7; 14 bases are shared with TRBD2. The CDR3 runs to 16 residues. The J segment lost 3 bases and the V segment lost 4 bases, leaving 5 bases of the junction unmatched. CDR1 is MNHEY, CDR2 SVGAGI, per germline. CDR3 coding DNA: TGTGCCAGCAGTTCACCCGGGACTAGCGGGAGCTACGAGCAGTACTTC. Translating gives CASSSPGTSGSYEQYF.

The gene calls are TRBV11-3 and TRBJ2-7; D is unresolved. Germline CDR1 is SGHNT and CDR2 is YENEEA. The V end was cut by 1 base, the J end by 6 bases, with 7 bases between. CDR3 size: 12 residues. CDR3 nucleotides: TGTGCCAGCAGCTTAGGGGCCCTCGAGCAGTACTTC. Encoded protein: CASSLGALEQYF.

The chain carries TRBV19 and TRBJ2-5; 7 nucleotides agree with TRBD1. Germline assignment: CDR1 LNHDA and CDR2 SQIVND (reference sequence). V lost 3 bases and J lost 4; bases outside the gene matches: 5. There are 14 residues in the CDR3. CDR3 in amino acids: CASSISTGRETQYF. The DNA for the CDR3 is TGTGCCAGTAGTATTTCGACAGGGCGAGAGACCCAGTACTTC.

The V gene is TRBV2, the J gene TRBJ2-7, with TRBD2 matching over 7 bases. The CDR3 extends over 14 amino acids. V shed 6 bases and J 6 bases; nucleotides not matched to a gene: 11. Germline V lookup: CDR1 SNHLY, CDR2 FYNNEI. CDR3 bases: TGTGCCAGCAGGGTAATAGCGGGTCCGTCCGAGCAGTACTTC. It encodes CASRVIAGPSEQYF.

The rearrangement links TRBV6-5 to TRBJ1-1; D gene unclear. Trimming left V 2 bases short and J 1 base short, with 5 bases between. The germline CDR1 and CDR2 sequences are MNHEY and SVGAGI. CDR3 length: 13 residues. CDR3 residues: CASSYNGNTEAFF. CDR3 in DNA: TGTGCCAGCAGTTACAACGGGAACACTGAAGCTTTCTTT.

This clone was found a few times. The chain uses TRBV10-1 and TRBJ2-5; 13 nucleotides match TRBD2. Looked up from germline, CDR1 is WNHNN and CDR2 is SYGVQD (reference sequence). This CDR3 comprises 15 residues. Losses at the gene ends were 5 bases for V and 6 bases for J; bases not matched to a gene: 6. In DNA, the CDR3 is TGCGCCAGCAGTAGGACTAGCGGGAGTTTACAGACCCAGTACTTC. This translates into CASSRTSGSLQTQYF.

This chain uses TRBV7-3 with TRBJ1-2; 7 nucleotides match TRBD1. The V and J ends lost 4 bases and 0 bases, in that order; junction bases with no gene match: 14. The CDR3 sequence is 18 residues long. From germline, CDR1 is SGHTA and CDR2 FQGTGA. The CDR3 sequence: CASSSPAGQMRANYGYTF. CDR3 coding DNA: TGTGCCAGCAGCTCCCCCGCGGGACAGATGAGAGCTAACTATGGCTACACCTTC.

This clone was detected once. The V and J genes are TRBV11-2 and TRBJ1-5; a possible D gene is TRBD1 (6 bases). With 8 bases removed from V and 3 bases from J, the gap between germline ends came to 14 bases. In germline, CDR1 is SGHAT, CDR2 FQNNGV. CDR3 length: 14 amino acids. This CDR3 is CASGTDSYNQPQHF. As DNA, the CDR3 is TGTGCCAGCGGAACGGACAGCTACAATCAGCCCCAGCATTTT.

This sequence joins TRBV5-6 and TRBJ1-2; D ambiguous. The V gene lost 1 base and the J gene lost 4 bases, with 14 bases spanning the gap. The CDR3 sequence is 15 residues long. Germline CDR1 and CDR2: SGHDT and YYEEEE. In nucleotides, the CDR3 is TGTGCCAGCAGCTTGTACGGAGGACCGGTCTATGGCTACACCTTC. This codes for CASSLYGGPVYGYTF.

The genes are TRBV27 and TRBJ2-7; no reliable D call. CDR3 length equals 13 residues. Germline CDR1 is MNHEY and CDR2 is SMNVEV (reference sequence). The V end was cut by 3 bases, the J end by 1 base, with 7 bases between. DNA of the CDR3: TGTGCCAGCAGTTTCGGGCGGTCCTACGAGCAGTACTTC. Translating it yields CASSFGRSYEQYF.

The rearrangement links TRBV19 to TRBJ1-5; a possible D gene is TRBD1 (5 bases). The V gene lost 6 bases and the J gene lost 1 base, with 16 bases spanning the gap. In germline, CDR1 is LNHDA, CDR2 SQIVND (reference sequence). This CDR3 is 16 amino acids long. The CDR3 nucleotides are TGTGCCAGTAGCCCAGTGGGGGAGGGGAGCAATCAGCCCCAGCATTTT. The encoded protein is CASSPVGEGSNQPQHF.

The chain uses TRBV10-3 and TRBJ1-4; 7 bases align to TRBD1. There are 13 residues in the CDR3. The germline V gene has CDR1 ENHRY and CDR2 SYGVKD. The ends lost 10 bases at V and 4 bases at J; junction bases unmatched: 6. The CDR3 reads CASTGANNEKLFF. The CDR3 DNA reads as TGTGCCAGTACAGGGGCTAATAATGAAAAACTGTTTTTT.

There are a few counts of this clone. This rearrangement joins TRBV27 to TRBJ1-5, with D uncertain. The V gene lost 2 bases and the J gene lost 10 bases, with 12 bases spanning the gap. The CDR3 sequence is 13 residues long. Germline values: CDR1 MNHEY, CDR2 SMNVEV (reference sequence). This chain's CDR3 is CASSLRGQEPQHF. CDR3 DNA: TGTGCCAGCAGTTTACGTGGGCAAGAACCCCAGCATTTT.

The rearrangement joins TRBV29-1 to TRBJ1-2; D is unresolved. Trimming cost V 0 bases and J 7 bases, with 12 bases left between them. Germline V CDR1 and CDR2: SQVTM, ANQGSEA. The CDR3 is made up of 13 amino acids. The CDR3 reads CSVEEAGLGGYTF. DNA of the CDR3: TGCAGCGTTGAAGAGGCGGGGTTAGGTGGCTACACCTTC.